This T cell receptor (beta chain) stems from a study of blood T cells in healthy people across ages. Study-level findings and limits: There were more naive CD4+ cells and higher diversity in long-lived donors than in aged donors.

Each donor's blood draw was 7.5 to 10 milliliters of peripheral blood. About this clonotype itself: The target antigen is unknown.

The use of a sample-barcoded 5' primer and a J-beta primer mix characterized a second PCR of roughly 6 to 11 cycles. TCRdb processed the 5' RACE reads anew with MiXCR; each CDR3 protein has one entry. Of about 1.8 million distinct CDR3 sequences listed, about 49% were seen once; the top ten hold around 2.1%. Per the germline V gene, CDR1 is SGDLS and CDR2 is YYNGEE. The ends lost 2 bases at V and 4 bases at J; junction bases unmatched: 12. This CDR3 is 17 amino acids long. The receptor was derived from a woman aged 40 to 49 in good health. Sample: blood. The rearrangement links TRBV9 to TRBJ2-1, with TRBD2 matching 7 bases. CDR3 protein: CASSVAGTPGGYNEQFF. The CDR3 coding sequence is TGTGCCAGCAGCGTCGCCGGGACTCCGGGGGGTTACAATGAGCAGTTCTTC. Variable domain in full (rest from reference TRBV9 and TRBJ2-1): DSGVTQTPKHLITATGQRVTLRCSPRSGDLSVYWYQQSLDQGLQFLIQYYNGEERAKGNILERFSAQQFPDLHSELNLSSLELGDSALYFCASSVAGTPGGYNEQFFGPGTRLTVL.